The clone carrying this T cell receptor (beta chain) was counted between two and nine times. Antigen specificity is unknown. The sample originates from a study of T cells in Graves' hyperthyroidism and ophthalmopathy. Across the study: Any treatment followed the collection of peripheral blood at initial diagnosis. Findings of the study overall: Model output signaled ophthalmopathy a median 6.5 months ahead of onset. The majority of expanded thyroid clonotypes above 0.001 also appeared in blood.

Amplification of TCR beta CDR3 regions used RNA as the template. With the HTBI primer set, the TCR CDR3 went through a first round of RT-PCR. Via MiXCR, TCRdb re-called the multiplex PCR reads, giving one row per CDR3 protein. The sample carries fewer than 600,000 distinct CDR3 sequences, over 13% recorded once. Patients were aged 18 to 65, had disease duration under 2 months, and had newly diagnosed hyperthyroidism. This CDR3 spans 16 amino acids. CDR1 and CDR2 (germline): DFQATT, SNEGSKA (reference sequence). V was clipped by 3 bases and J by 4 bases, with 19 bases between them. The chain couples TRBV20-1 to TRBJ1-3; no clear D gene. This TCR came from a woman aged 18-30 years with Graves' hyperthyroidism. The source material was blood. Written as DNA, the CDR3 is TGCAGTGCTAGCCCGTCGGTCAGAACATTCGGAAACACCATATATTTT. Translation: CSASPSVRTFGNTIYF.